This passage covers 19 T cell receptor beta chains from one sample sequenced in a study of OX40 agonist ivuxolimab in advanced cancers. Clones were sequenced by immunoSEQ multiplex PCR, and TCRdb holds only the in-frame ones, with some missing. The table has fewer than 65,000 clones, about 90% seen once. Specimen: CD4+ or CD8+ T cells sorted from blood, collected in a trial of the OX40 agonist ivuxolimab. These receptors all come from an adult with an advanced solid tumor such as melanoma, head and neck, liver or kidney cancer.

J is TRBJ2-1 and V is TRBV7-3, with 8 bases matching TRBD2. The V segment lost 4 bases and the J segment 2 bases; nucleotides outside the gene matches: 4. Germline V lookup: CDR1 SGHTA, CDR2 FQGTGA. This CDR3 region has 15 residues. The CDR3 loop is CASSSTSGAYNEQFF. CDR3 bases: TGTGCCAGCAGCTCAACTAGCGGCGCCTACAATGAGCAGTTCTTC.

This clone showed up just a few times. The rearrangement links TRBV7-9 to TRBJ2-5; a weak D match, TRBD2 (6 bases). Germline lookup yields CDR1 SEHNR and CDR2 FQNEAQ (reference sequence). The V end was cut by 5 bases, the J end by 4 bases, with 20 bases between. The CDR3 runs to 16 residues. CDR3 residues: CASSPRSTLRGETQYF. The CDR3, as DNA: TGTGCCAGCAGCCCGAGGTCCACCTTGCGGGGAGAGACCCAGTACTTC.

The J gene is TRBJ2-7, the V gene TRBV28; the D is unclear. CDR3 length: 13 residues. In germline, CDR1 is MDHEN, CDR2 SYDVKM. V shed 7 bases and J shed 2 bases, with 12 bases lying between them. The DNA of the CDR3 is TGTGCCAGCACCCCGGGCCGGACCTACGAGCAGTACTTC. It translates to CASTPGRTYEQYF.

The J gene is TRBJ2-3, the V gene TRBV27, with D unresolved. V was shortened by 3 bases and J by 8 bases, with 12 bases between the two germline ends. From germline, CDR1 is MNHEY and CDR2 SMNVEV (reference sequence). There are 13 residues in the CDR3. In DNA, the CDR3 is TGTGCCAGCAGTTTCATTGAGCTCTCTACGCAGTATTTT. It specifies CASSFIELSTQYF.

The chain combines TRBV9 with TRBJ1-1, with D unresolved. The CDR3 has 12 amino acids. Trimming pared 3 bases from V and 5 bases from J, leaving 8 bases between. From germline, CDR1 is SGDLS and CDR2 YYNGEE. CDR3 in DNA: TGTGCCAGCAGCGGTCCGAGAACTGAAGCTTTCTTT. It is translated as CASSGPRTEAFF.

The rearrangement joins TRBV4-2 to TRBJ2-1, with D tentatively TRBD2 (5 bases). In germline, CDR1 is LGHNA, CDR2 YNFKEQ. Trimming took off 1 base at V and 9 bases at J, with 13 bases between the two ends. The CDR3 consists of 14 residues. Here the CDR3 reads CASSQVSGIGEQFF. The CDR3 DNA sequence: TGTGCCAGCAGCCAAGTATCGGGGATTGGTGAGCAGTTCTTC.

V is TRBV2 and J is TRBJ2-2, with 10 nucleotides matching TRBD2. Per the germline V gene, CDR1 is SNHLY and CDR2 is FYNNEI. The trim removed 7 bases at V and 3 bases at J, leaving 8 bases unmatched. This CDR3 contains 16 residues. The CDR3: CASKASGRGDTGELFF. CDR3 coding DNA: TGTGCCAGCAAGGCCAGCGGGAGGGGGGACACCGGGGAGCTGTTTTTT.

The V call is TRBV29-1, the J call TRBJ1-1; no reliable D call. The CDR3 is made up of 11 amino acids. Germline V CDR1 and CDR2: SQVTM, ANQGSEA. V was clipped by 5 bases and J by 7 bases, with 11 bases between them. The CDR3 nucleotides read TGCAGCGTTCTTGCACTCAGTGAAGCTTTCTTT. Protein sequence: CSVLALSEAFF.

This chain joins TRBV14 and TRBJ2-2; weak D call: TRBD1 (6 bases). Germline V lookup: CDR1 SGHDN, CDR2 FVKESK. The CDR3 runs 13 residues. The V end lost 4 bases, the J end lost 5 bases, and 8 bases lay between the germline ends. CDR3 DNA sequence: TGTGCCAGCAGCCCCCAGGGGACCGGGGAGCTGTTTTTT. Encoded protein: CASSPQGTGELFF. Supplemented by reference TRBV14 and TRBJ2-2, the full variable domain reads EAGVTQFPSHSVIEKGQTVTLRCDPISGHDNLYWYRRVMGKEIKFLLHFVKESKQDESGMPNNRFLAERTGGTYSTLKVQPAELEDSGVYFCASSPQGTGELFFGEGSRLTVL.

In its sample, this clone was seen a few times. This chain connects TRBV6-1 to TRBJ2-7; 8 nucleotides line up with TRBD1. This CDR3 has 14 amino acids. V shed 3 bases and J 5 bases; nucleotides not matched to a gene: 6. Germline CDR1 and CDR2: MNHNS and SASEGT. CDR3 region: CASSEASGGDEQYF. CDR3 DNA sequence: TGTGCCAGCAGTGAGGCATCAGGGGGCGACGAGCAGTACTTC.

The chain combines TRBV7-3 with TRBJ2-5; a possible D gene is TRBD2 (6 bases). CDR3 length: 15 residues. V lost 2 bases, J lost 1 base, and 11 bases lay in between. In germline, CDR1 is SGHTA, CDR2 FQGTGA. CDR3 nucleotide sequence: TGTGCCAGCAGCTTAGGCGGGGCTATCCAAGAGACCCAGTACTTC. This encodes CASSLGGAIQETQYF.

This rearrangement joins TRBV14 to TRBJ2-5, with a tentative D call TRBD2 (6 bases). The V gene lost 4 bases and the J gene lost 5 bases, with 17 bases spanning the gap. This CDR3 comprises 15 residues. Germline values: CDR1 SGHDN, CDR2 FVKESK. CDR3 protein: CASSLGARETETQYF. CDR3 DNA sequence: TGTGCCAGCAGCCTTGGGGCTCGGGAGACGGAGACCCAGTACTTC.

The chain employs TRBV5-1 and TRBJ1-2; D may be TRBD1 (6 bases). CDR1 SGHRS and CDR2 YFSETQ come from the germline V gene. The CDR3 is 14 amino acids. V lost 2 bases and J lost 2, with 10 bases in between. CDR3 amino acids: CASSFGGANYGYTF. Written as DNA, the CDR3 is TGCGCCAGCAGCTTTGGGGGCGCGAACTATGGCTACACCTTC.

The gene calls are TRBV2 and TRBJ1-5; 10 nucleotides agree with TRBD1. The CDR3 loop spans 15 amino acids. V was pared by 7 bases and J by 1 base, with 4 bases of the junction left unmatched. Germline V gene lookup returns CDR1 SNHLY and CDR2 FYNNEI. CDR3: CASMWDRGSNQPQHF. In DNA form, the CDR3 reads TGTGCCAGCATGTGGGACAGGGGAAGCAATCAGCCCCAGCATTTT. Supplemented by reference TRBV2 and TRBJ1-5, the full variable domain reads EPEVTQTPSHQVTQMGQEVILRCVPISNHLYFYWYRQILGQKVEFLVSFYNNEISEKSEIFDDQFSVERPDGSNFTLKIRSTKLEDSAMYFCASMWDRGSNQPQHFGDGTRLSIL.

The V and J genes are TRBV6-1 and TRBJ2-3, with 8 bases aligning to TRBD2. Germline values: CDR1 MNHNS, CDR2 SASEGT. The CDR3 contains 14 residues. The ends lost 2 bases at V and 6 bases at J; junction bases unmatched: 4. In DNA, the CDR3 is TGTGCCAGCAGTGAACTAGCGGGTTGGGATACGCAGTATTTT. It codes for CASSELAGWDTQYF.

V gene TRBV7-9 combines with J gene TRBJ2-2; D might be TRBD1 (6 bases). This CDR3 has 19 amino acids. CDR1 SEHNR and CDR2 FQNEAQ come from the germline V gene (reference sequence). The V gene lost 5 bases and the J gene lost 6 bases, with 28 bases spanning the gap. The CDR3 DNA reads as TGTGCCAGCAGCCGATACCCCGGTCGACAGGCTAGGTCCGCCGGGGAGCTGTTTTTT. Residues: CASSRYPGRQARSAGELFF.

The chain carries TRBV18 and TRBJ2-2, with D perhaps matching TRBD1 (6 bases). The V end lost 2 bases, the J end lost 1 base, and 8 bases lay between the germline ends. The CDR3 extends over 15 amino acids. Germline V gene lookup returns CDR1 KGHSH and CDR2 LQKENI. CDR3 protein: CASSPKTGNTGELFF. DNA of the CDR3: TGTGCCAGCTCACCAAAGACAGGGAACACCGGGGAGCTGTTTTTT.

This chain uses TRBV28 with TRBJ2-7, with D unclear. The ends were cut back, 6 bases at V and 4 bases at J, with 16 bases in the middle. The germline V gene has CDR1 MDHEN and CDR2 SYDVKM. The CDR3 spans 14 residues. The chain's CDR3 is CASSGSSDFYEQYF. CDR3 DNA: TGTGCCAGCAGCGGTTCGAGCGACTTTTACGAGCAGTACTTC.

The chain links TRBV4-1 to TRBJ1-4; D unresolved. The CDR3 is 15 amino acids. V was cut by 0 bases and J by 4 bases, with 9 bases left in between. CDR1 and CDR2 from the germline V gene are MGHRA and YSYEKL. In nucleotides, the CDR3 is TGCGCCAGCAGCCAAGACAGGAGGAGTAATGAAAAACTGTTTTTT. Its translation: CASSQDRRSNEKLFF.